These T cell receptor beta chains were read from a single sample in a study of control samples from healthy donors and cancer patients. Assay: immunoSEQ multiplex PCR; the TCRdb copy retains only in-frame clones and omits some. Of 250,000 to 300,000 clones listed, more than 65% are singletons. Input material: PBMCs. Receptors originate from a woman aged 60-75 years with lung cancer. The CDR3 runs from the conserved cysteine through the conserved F or W. The order of the fields is V gene, clone size, D gene, J gene, CDR3 protein, CDR3 DNA. A D gene is named only where the DNA matches it firmly. Size is omitted from some rows. Given values are once, few, many or a class for expanded clones.

>TRBV6-4|few|NA|TRBJ1-5
CASSVLFRGFNQPQHF
TGTGCCAGCAGTGTCCTGTTCAGAGGGTTCAATCAGCCCCAGCATTTT
>TRBV29-1|NA|TRBD1|TRBJ1-2
CSVRPTGNEDGYTF
TGCAGCGTCAGACCGACAGGGAACGAGGATGGCTACACCTTC
>TRBV7-9|few|NA|TRBJ1-1
CASSLASGRYGTEAFF
TGTGCCAGCAGCTTAGCTTCGGGGAGGTATGGCACTGAAGCTTTCTTT
>TRBV27|NA|NA|TRBJ2-7
CASSHDPRTVTLSYEQYF
TGTGCCAGCAGCCATGACCCAAGGACAGTCACCTTATCCTACGAGCAGTACTTC
>TRBV7-9|once|NA|TRBJ1-3
CASSLNAVRSGNTIYF
TGTGCCAGCAGCCTCAACGCGGTTCGCTCTGGAAACACCATATATTTT
>TRBV6-5|NA|NA|TRBJ2-1
CASSSTGPASQQFF
TGTGCCAGCAGTTCCACTGGACCGGCTAGCCAGCAGTTCTTC
>TRBV4-1|NA|NA|TRBJ2-1
CASSHMGLPNEQFF
TGCGCCAGCAGCCACATGGGACTTCCCAATGAGCAGTTCTTC
>TRBV5-1|NA|TRBD2|TRBJ2-1
CASSSLTSGGPRRYNEQFF
TGCGCCAGCAGCTCCCTGACTAGCGGGGGGCCGAGACGCTACAATGAGCAGTTCTTC
>TRBV20-1|NA|TRBD2|TRBJ2-7
CSASGTSGYEQYF
TGCAGTGCTAGTGGGACTAGCGGCTACGAGCAGTACTTC
>TRBV9|once|TRBD1|TRBJ1-6
CASSPQGQYNSPLHF
TGTGCCAGCAGCCCTCAGGGACAGTATAATTCACCCCTCCACTTT
>TRBV5-5|NA|NA|TRBJ1-2
CASSLGLFMMGRDYGYTF
TGTGCCAGCAGCTTGGGCCTGTTTATGATGGGTCGGGACTATGGCTACACCTTC
>TRBV13|once|NA|TRBJ1-2
CASSPQVRANYGYTF
TGTGCCAGCAGCCCCCAGGTGCGAGCTAACTATGGCTACACCTTC
>TRBV12-3/TRBV12-4|NA|TRBD1|TRBJ2-7
CASSTGGMFEQYF
TGTGCCAGCTCTACAGGGGGGATGTTTGAGCAGTACTTC
>TRBV7-8|NA|NA|TRBJ1-5
CASSLAPPDPQHF
TGTGCCAGCAGCTTAGCGCCCCCGGATCCCCAGCATTTT
>TRBV9|few|NA|TRBJ1-1
CASSVAPNTEAFF
TGTGCCAGCAGCGTAGCACCGAACACTGAAGCTTTCTTT
>TRBV6-2/TRBV6-3|NA|NA|TRBJ1-3
CASSFHRARGSGNTIYF
TGTGCCAGCAGTTTCCACAGGGCAAGGGGCTCTGGAAACACCATATATTTT
>TRBV10-3|NA|NA|TRBJ1-5
CAISESTASYQPQHF
TGTGCCATCAGTGAGTCGACGGCCAGTTACCAGCCCCAGCATTTT
>TRBV28|NA|NA|TRBJ1-4
CASSFDNEKLFF
TGTGCCAGCAGTTTTGATAATGAAAAACTGTTTTTT
>TRBV2|NA|NA|TRBJ1-6
CASSAEGAYNSPLHF
TGTGCCAGCAGTGCGGAGGGCGCCTATAATTCACCCCTCCACTTT
>TRBV11-2|NA|TRBD1|TRBJ2-7
CASSLSGTGGVYEQYF
TGTGCCAGCAGCTTATCAGGGACAGGGGGCGTCTACGAGCAGTACTTC
>TRBV6-6|few|NA|TRBJ1-1
CASRRPESTEAFF
TGTGCCAGCAGACGACCGGAAAGCACTGAAGCTTTCTTT
>TRBV5-1|NA|TRBD2|TRBJ2-1
CASSLRTSGDDEQFF
TGCGCCAGCAGCTTGAGGACTAGCGGGGACGATGAGCAGTTCTTC
>TRBV19|NA|NA|TRBJ2-7
CASRAGSYEQYF
TGTGCCAGTAGGGCGGGCTCCTACGAGCAGTACTTC
>TRBV28|NA|TRBD1|TRBJ2-2
CASSSLATGVSGELFF
TGTGCCAGCAGTTCTCTCGCGACAGGGGTGTCCGGGGAGCTGTTTTTT
>TRBV5-4|few|NA|TRBJ2-1
CASSLLTGGEQFF
TGTGCCAGCAGCCTACTGACAGGTGGGGAGCAGTTCTTC
>TRBV3-1/TRBV3-2|once|NA|TRBJ1-1
CASSQVFLLGNTEAFF
TGTGCCAGCAGCCAGGTCTTCCTATTAGGGAACACTGAAGCTTTCTTT
>TRBV20-1|NA|NA|TRBJ1-5
CSASQGLRQPQHF
TGCAGTGCTAGTCAGGGTCTACGGCAGCCCCAGCATTTT
>TRBV6-6|few|NA|TRBJ1-1
CASSRSQGTEAFF
TGTGCCAGCAGTCGATCCCAGGGAACTGAAGCTTTCTTT
>TRBV18|NA|TRBD1|TRBJ1-3
CASSPRTGWLGSGNTIYF
TGTGCCAGCTCACCCAGGACAGGGTGGCTCGGGTCTGGAAACACCATATATTTT
>TRBV19|NA|NA|TRBJ2-5
CASSLWGGAQETQYF
TGTGCCAGTAGCCTCTGGGGGGGGGCCCAAGAGACCCAGTACTTC
>TRBV30|NA|NA|TRBJ1-6
CAWRGRQDNSPLHF
TGTGCCTGGAGGGGACGACAGGATAATTCACCCCTCCACTTT
>TRBV7-9|few|NA|TRBJ1-5
CASSSQGGQPQHF
TGTGCCAGCAGCTCACAGGGTGGCCAGCCCCAGCATTTT
>TRBV7-8|NA|TRBD2|TRBJ2-3
CASSLGVGGGTDTQYF
TGTGCCAGCAGCTTAGGAGTCGGGGGGGGCACAGATACGCAGTATTTT
>TRBV27|few|NA|TRBJ2-3
CASSLGHGTDTQYF
TGTGCCAGCAGTTTAGGACACGGCACAGATACGCAGTATTTT
>TRBV11-2|NA|NA|TRBJ1-1
CASSSFGRMNTEAFF
TGTGCCAGCAGCTCTTTCGGACGGATGAACACTGAAGCTTTCTTT